This section outlines one TCR beta chain sequence together with its context. What it binds is not known. This record comes from a study of T-cell reconstitution after alpha-beta-depleted transplantation in children. Molecular barcoding with unique molecular identifiers was used for the TCRbeta library. TCRdb re-called the PCR reads through MiXCR, storing one row per CDR3 protein. The sample lists hundreds of thousands of distinct CDR3 sequences; around 13% were seen once. Whole-study findings and limits: T cells produced anew were the main source of T-cell counts and diversity one year after transplant. Certain patients had high TCRbeta diversity at day 60, and it came from recipient T cells and thymic progenitors that survived. Alpha-beta T cells present about two months after transplant were reported to originate from several hundred expanded graft clones.

Germline CDR1 SGHRS, CDR2 YFSETQ. V gave up 0 bases and J gave up 5 bases; unmatched junction bases: 3. The CDR3 extends over 16 amino acids. The J gene is TRBJ2-1, the V gene TRBV5-1; TRBD2 aligns across 12 bases. The sequence came from a girl aged 2 to 10 with congenital amegakaryocytic thrombocytopenia, due to receive a stem cell transplant. The source material was PBMCs, sampled before TCRalphabeta/CD19-depleted stem cell transplant. The CDR3 DNA follows: TGCGCCAGCAGCTTGGGTCGACTAGCGGGAGACAATGAGCAGTTCTTC. Its translation is CASSLGRLAGDNEQFF.